Following are 27 T cell receptor beta chains from one sample sequenced in a study of T cells in Graves' hyperthyroidism and ophthalmopathy. RNA transcripts were the template for amplifying TCR beta CDR3 regions. The HTBI primer set served for first-round RT-PCR of the TCR CDR3. TCRdb re-analysed the multiplex PCR reads in MiXCR, keeping a single row per CDR3 protein. Here the sample spans about 98,000 distinct CDR3 sequences, approximately 39% being singletons. Material: peripheral blood or thyroid tissue (not recorded which). These receptors all come from a woman aged 25 to 45 with Graves' hyperthyroidism.

This clonotype was counted ten times or more. The V gene is TRBV6-6, the J gene TRBJ2-5; D may be TRBD2 (6 bases). Deletions cut 7 bases from V and 4 bases from J, with 13 bases between. CDR3 length: 13 residues. Germline V lookup: CDR1 MNHNY, CDR2 SVGAGI (reference sequence). The CDR3 nucleotides read TGTGCCAGCACTTTCGGGGGTATAGAGACCCAGTACTTC. Translation gives CASTFGGIETQYF.

This clonotype was recorded at least ten times. This chain connects TRBV6-1 to TRBJ2-7; D remains unclear. The CDR3 loop spans 13 amino acids. Germline V gives CDR1 MNHNS, CDR2 SASEGT. Trimming stripped 1 base from V and 3 bases from J, with 7 bases between. CDR3 sequence reads: CASSEGEIYEQYF. The CDR3 DNA reads TGTGCCAGCAGTGAAGGAGAAATCTACGAGCAGTACTTC.

The chain combines TRBV7-3 with TRBJ2-2; TRBD2 matches 15 bases. The CDR3 runs to 17 residues. Germline values: CDR1 SGHTA, CDR2 FQGTGA. V lost 11 bases, J lost 5 bases, and 12 bases stayed unmatched. The CDR3 here is CAWSRTSGRAWTGELFF. The CDR3 DNA reads as TGTGCCTGGAGTCGGACTAGCGGGAGGGCCTGGACCGGGGAGCTGTTTTTT.

At least ten counts were recorded for this clonotype. The V and J genes are TRBV7-3 and TRBJ2-3; weak D call: TRBD2 (7 bases). There are 13 residues in the CDR3. Germline CDR1 SGHTA, CDR2 FQGTGA. V dropped 0 bases and J dropped 9 bases, with 10 bases sitting between them. CDR3 in amino acids: CASSLTGGGTQYF. CDR3 bases: TGTGCCAGCAGCTTAACGGGGGGGGGCACGCAGTATTTT.

J is TRBJ2-5 and V is TRBV7-9; D might be TRBD1 or TRBD2, each matching 5 bases. CDR1 and CDR2 from the germline V gene are SEHNR and FQNEAQ (reference sequence). CDR3 length: 13 amino acids. The V and J ends lost 1 base and 6 bases respectively, with 9 bases between them. CDR3 loop: CASSLGDRKTQYF. In DNA, the CDR3 is TGTGCCAGCAGCTTAGGGGACCGTAAGACCCAGTACTTC.

This clonotype was counted many times. The gene calls are TRBV7-9 and TRBJ1-2; 8 bases map to TRBD1. Germline V gives CDR1 SEHNR, CDR2 FQNEAQ (reference sequence). Unmatched junction bases numbered 3, after V lost 2 bases and J lost 4 bases. This CDR3 comprises 14 residues. In DNA form, the CDR3 reads TGTGCCAGCAGCTTACCGGGACAGGCCTATGGCTACACCTTC. It yields the protein CASSLPGQAYGYTF. The entire variable domain, with the rest obtained from reference TRBV7-9 and TRBJ1-2, is as follows: DTGVSQNPRHKITKRGQNVTFRCDPISEHNRLYWYRQTLGQGPEFLTYFQNEAQLEKSRLLSDRFSAERPKGSFSTLEIQRTEQGDSAMYLCASSLPGQAYGYTFGSGTRLTVV.

A single count supports this clonotype. V usage is TRBV25-1 and J usage is TRBJ1-1; TRBD1 might be the D (5 bases). The V gene lost 6 bases and the J gene lost 4 bases, with 21 bases spanning the gap. CDR1 and CDR2 (germline): MGHDK, SYGVNS. The CDR3 has 16 amino acids. CDR3 amino acids: CASRDYGTFGSTEAFF. The CDR3 DNA sequence: TGTGCCAGCAGAGATTACGGGACCTTCGGTTCCACTGAAGCTTTCTTT.

The genes are TRBV7-3 and TRBJ1-2; D possibly corresponds to TRBD1 (5 bases). Per germline, CDR1 SGHTA and CDR2 FQGTGA. The CDR3 consists of 14 residues. V was clipped by 11 bases and J by 8 bases, with 24 bases between them. In DNA, the CDR3 is TGTGCCTGGAATGAAGTAGGACCGGGGCTGGGCTACACCTTC. As protein: CAWNEVGPGLGYTF. The full variable domain, its missing parts supplied by reference TRBV7-3 and TRBJ1-2, is GAGVSQTPSNKVTEKGKYVELRCDPISGHTALYWYRQSLGQGPEFLIYFQGTGAADDSGLPNDRFFAVRPEGSVSTLKIQRTERGDSAVYLCAWNEVGPGLGYTFGSGTRLTVV.

This chain links TRBV5-1 with TRBJ1-1, with TRBD1 as a possible D gene (5 bases). Per germline, CDR1 SGHRS and CDR2 YFSETQ. Trimming took 1 base from V and 1 from J, leaving 11 bases between them. CDR3 size: 15 residues. CDR3 DNA sequence: TGCGCCAGCAGCTTGTCTCAGGGATGGAACACTGAAGCTTTCTTT. This sequence encodes CASSLSQGWNTEAFF.

This chain joins TRBV12-3 or TRBV12-4 and TRBJ1-1, with 7 positions matching TRBD1. CDR3 length: 15 amino acids. V shed 5 bases and J 1 base; nucleotides not matched to a gene: 7. DNA for the CDR3: TGTGCCAGCAGTCCACGGGACAGACAGAACACTGAAGCTTTCTTT. Translated, it gives CASSPRDRQNTEAFF.

Details on this clonotype: The junction departs from germline at one end; a sequencing error may be responsible. The chain links TRBV10-3 to TRBJ2-7; 9 bases align to TRBD1. Per the germline V gene, CDR1 is ENHRY and CDR2 is SYGVKD. This CDR3 has 14 amino acids. CDR3 nucleotides: TGTGCCAGCAGTTACGGGGACAGGGCACTTCAGCAGTACTTC. It specifies CASSYGDRALQQYF.

This clonotype was picked up many times. This chain connects TRBV15 to TRBJ2-6; D not certain. CDR1 is LNHNV and CDR2 is YYDKDF in the germline V gene (reference sequence). The germline V and J ends were trimmed by 0 bases and 3 bases, with 9 bases remaining between them. The CDR3 has 16 amino acids. The CDR3 coding sequence is TGTGCCACCAGCAGAGATCTTGGTAGTGGGGCCAACGTCCTGACTTTC. Translating gives CATSRDLGSGANVLTF.

This clonotype appeared many times. The chain recombines TRBV10-1 with TRBJ2-5; 7 nucleotides align to TRBD1. Germline lookup yields CDR1 WNHNN and CDR2 SYGVQD (reference sequence). CDR3 length: 16 residues. V shed 2 bases, J shed 5 bases, and the junction held 11 bases outside the gene matches. The DNA of the CDR3 is TGCGCCAGCAGTGAGGGGACAGCTACGCCATTGGAGACCCAGTACTTC. This sequence encodes CASSEGTATPLETQYF.

The chain employs TRBV25-1 and TRBJ2-5, with D possibly TRBD1 on 5 matching bases. CDR3 length equals 13 residues. The V gene's germline CDR1 is MGHDK and CDR2 SYGVNS. The CDR3: CARINAGLETQYF. The DNA for the CDR3 is TGTGCTAGGATAAACGCAGGGCTAGAGACCCAGTACTTC.

This clonotype has at least ten counts. V usage is TRBV2 and J usage is TRBJ1-5; 9 nucleotides agree with TRBD1. Per the germline V gene, CDR1 is SNHLY and CDR2 is FYNNEI. The CDR3 is 14 amino acids. The junction had 1 base not matched to a gene; V was cut back by 6 bases and J by 1 base. CDR3 nucleotides: TGTGCCAGCAGAGGGACAGGGAGCAATCAGCCCCAGCATTTT. Its protein is CASRGTGSNQPQHF.

This clonotype was detected many times. The chain combines TRBV20-1 with TRBJ2-7; 8 nucleotides agree with TRBD1. The CDR3 is 15 residues long. CDR1 is DFQATT and CDR2 is SNEGSKA in the germline V gene (reference sequence). Germline trimming cut 4 bases from V and 0 bases from J; bases unmatched to any gene: 8. CDR3 DNA sequence: TGCAGTGCTAACTGGGGACAGGAACTCTCCTACGAGCAGTACTTC. Amino acid sequence: CSANWGQELSYEQYF.

Many counts were recorded for this clonotype. The J gene is TRBJ2-1, the V gene TRBV9; D unclear. The CDR3 length is 10 residues. V lost 5 bases and J lost 8, with 5 bases in between. Germline CDR1 and CDR2: SGDLS and YYNGEE. CDR3 sequence reads: CASSGDEQFF. CDR3 DNA: TGTGCCAGCAGTGGTGATGAGCAGTTCTTC.

Concerning this clonotype: An end of the junction differs from the germline gene, which may be a read error. This rearrangement joins TRBV7-7 to TRBJ2-6; D possibly corresponds to TRBD2 (6 bases). The CDR3 extends over 21 amino acids. The germline V gene encodes CDR1 SSHAT and CDR2 FNYEAQ (reference sequence). The CDR3 here is CASGLAPFYGHFGSGANVLTF. The CDR3 coding sequence is TGTGCTAGCGGCTTGGCTCCTTTCTATGGACATTTCGGATCTGGAGCCAACGTCCTGACTTTC. Variable domain in full (rest from reference TRBV7-7 and TRBJ2-6): GAGVSQSPRYKVTKRGQDVTLRCDPISSHATLYWYQQALGQGPEFLTYFNYEAQPDKSGLPSDRFSAERPEGSISTLTIQRTEQRDSAMYRCASGLAPFYGHFGSGANVLTFGAGSRLTVL.

This clonotype was counted a few times. The chain combines TRBV10-2 with TRBJ1-4; D is unresolved. This CDR3 is 15 amino acids long. The germline V gene encodes CDR1 WSHSY and CDR2 SAAADI. V was cut by 4 bases and J by 0 bases, with 9 bases left in between. CDR3 region: CASSGTDATNEKLFF. The CDR3 DNA reads as TGCGCCAGCAGTGGGACGGACGCAACTAATGAAAAACTGTTTTTT.

The table lists this clonotype with many counts. The chain joins TRBV30 to TRBJ1-6; D is unclear. The germline gives CDR1 GTSNPN, CDR2 SVGIG (reference sequence). V lost 3 bases to trimming and J lost 1 base, with 7 bases between them. This CDR3 is 14 amino acids long. The CDR3 reads CAWRGGSYNSPLHF. Written as DNA, the CDR3 is TGTGCCTGGAGAGGTGGTTCCTATAATTCACCCCTCCACTTT.

This clonotype occurred many times. V usage is TRBV6-5 and J usage is TRBJ2-5; D is undetermined. The CDR3 consists of 14 residues. The V end was cut by 3 bases, the J end by 2 bases, with 10 bases between. The germline V gene encodes CDR1 MNHEY and CDR2 SVGAGI. The DNA for the CDR3 is TGTGCCAGCAGTTATTCACAGCCGCAAGAGACCCAGTACTTC. Its protein is CASSYSQPQETQYF.

Points on this clonotype: The CDR3 does not close with the conserved phenylalanine or tryptophan, likely indicating a read error. J is TRBJ1-1 and V is TRBV5-6; possibly TRBD1 for D (5 bases). Trimming removed 2 bases from V and 2 bases from J, with 16 bases in between. Germline V gene lookup returns CDR1 SGHDT and CDR2 YYEEEE. This CDR3 comprises 16 residues. The CDR3 is CASSFIGIRGNTEAFS. The CDR3, as DNA: TGTGCCAGCAGCTTTATCGGGATAAGGGGAAACACTGAAGCTTTCTCT.

This clonotype was picked up many times. V is TRBV7-2 and J is TRBJ1-1; 7 nucleotides align to TRBD1. CDR3 size: 13 residues. Germline assignment: CDR1 SGHTA and CDR2 FQGNSA. Germline trimming cut 6 bases from V and 2 bases from J; bases unmatched to any gene: 3. CDR3 nucleotide sequence: TGTGCCAGCAGGGGACAGACTAACACTGAAGCTTTCTTT. This sequence encodes CASRGQTNTEAFF.

This clonotype appeared many times. The J gene is TRBJ2-6, the V gene TRBV5-1, with D perhaps matching TRBD1 or TRBD2 (5 bases each). Between the trimmed V and J ends, which lost 0 bases and 2 bases, there was a span of 12 bases. The CDR3 sequence is 17 residues long. Per germline, CDR1 SGHRS and CDR2 YFSETQ. The CDR3, as DNA: TGCGCCAGCAGCTTGGCCTTGAGGGGTCCTGGGGCCAACGTCCTGACTTTC. Amino acids: CASSLALRGPGANVLTF.

This clonotype was picked up many times. This chain connects TRBV12-3 or TRBV12-4 to TRBJ1-4; a weak D match, TRBD1 (5 bases). CDR3 length: 14 residues. The V and J ends lost 6 bases and 6 bases respectively, with 14 bases between them. This CDR3 is CASRTQASYEKLFF. CDR3 nucleotides: TGTGCCAGCAGGACACAGGCAAGCTATGAAAAACTGTTTTTT.

Comment on this clonotype: A read error may be the cause here, since a much bigger clone is one base away. The V call is TRBV2, the J call TRBJ1-5; D ambiguous. CDR3 length: 11 residues. The V and J ends lost 8 bases and 7 bases respectively, with 9 bases between them. Germline values: CDR1 SNHLY, CDR2 FYNNEI. The CDR3 sequence: CASGMGQPQHF. CDR3 coding DNA: TGTGCCAGCGGTATGGGCCAGCCCCAGCATTTT.

The chain carries TRBV28 and TRBJ2-2, with D hard to call. Germline V CDR1 and CDR2: MDHEN, SYDVKM. V was pared by 6 bases and J by 7 bases, with 9 bases between. The CDR3 runs 12 residues. The CDR3 region has the DNA TGTGCCAGCAGATCGGTCGTCGGGGAGCTGTTTTTT. It is translated as CASRSVVGELFF.